This TCR beta chain derives from a study of shared clonotypes between healthy human individuals (dated by TCRdb to 2018 to 2020). At the level of the whole study: The cohort comprised a couple of women and a few men aged 18 to 49 years. Leukapheresis yielded between about 0.94 and 9.5 billion PBMCs per donor. To increase sequencing depth and limit assay-specific biases, TCR repertoire library preparation and sequencing were carried out by different laboratories using diverse techniques. The study deeply sequenced blood TCR repertoires of five healthy adults to estimate repertoire size and the extent of clonotype sharing between individuals. For each donor, CD4 naive and CD4 memory were each given three plates, CD8 naive was given two plates, and CD8 memory was given one plate.

What the authors observed across the whole study: Sampling was limited to blood, and TCR repertoires in tissue likely differ from TCR repertoires in blood. Based on pairwise subsampling, the degree of clonotype sharing among donors was expected to be affected by sequencing depth. Roughly 5% of naive CD4, 3.5% of naive CD8, around 2.3% of memory CD4, and 0.4% of memory CD8 clonotypes were shared across a few donors. Because the study included only a small number of donors, the genetic and exposure-history diversity represented was limited. Even with the large sequencing depth, rarefaction of the sorted-subset datasets indicated that sequencing was incomplete. Clonotypes shared by all four sorted-subset donors showed higher generation probabilities than non-shared clonotypes. Larger estimated clonotype richness was generally found for naive subsets than for memory subsets.

At the junction V is shortened by 2 bases and J by 3 bases, with 18 bases in between. Counted from cysteine to phenylalanine, this CDR3 has 17 amino acids. The only DNA kept is the CDR3, 51 bases in frame from the first base. Concerning this clone: Its antigen is unknown. Base qualities were left out, and no much larger clone turns up one base away.

Using the deep immunoSEQ assay, multiplex PCR amplified TCR CDR3 regions from genomic DNA. Extracted genomic DNA from each cell subset was spread evenly across all wells of several immunoSEQ 96-well plates, with each plate serving as a replicate. For sorted subsets, each replicate PCR was loaded with 200 ng genomic DNA, equivalent to roughly 30,000 T cell genomes. Purified libraries were quantified with a Qubit 3.0 fluorometer, sized on a Bioanalyzer 2100, and re-quantified with the KAPA Library Quantification kit. A separate single-read 150-cycle Illumina NextSeq 550 flow cell was used to sequence each immunoSEQ 96-well plate. As for how the authors treated the data: Because only junctional sequences without quality scores were contained in the immunoSEQ output, filtering matching that applied to full-length reads could not be performed. To assign V/J genes and CDR3, sequences were annotated using PyIR, a Python wrapper for IgBLAST v1.9, with IMGT germline references. Reads were filtered out if the reads had weak V/J assignments (E-value above 1e-6), no CDR3, stop codons, out-of-frame junctions, or ambiguous translated residues. V3J clonotypes were defined as sequences sharing the same inferred V gene, J gene, and CDR3 amino acid sequence. Percentage overlap between repertoires was computed as shared unique clonotypes divided by the size of the smaller repertoire. Three approaches were used to assess repertoire richness: RTK rarefaction, the Chao1 estimator, and Recon v2.1 estimates of unobserved clonotypes. Generation probabilities were computed with OLGA for all TCRbeta clonotypes obtained by the gDNA method from several donors. Sourced from immuneACCESS, this table was stored by TCRdb with only in-frame sequences that have V and J called. A share of the clones is absent; for the studies checked, an unresolved V gene accounts for under half, and the remainder has no known explanation. V and J calls and clone size are as listed in that table; D and trimming were resolved from the DNA. The sample table shows 550,000 to 850,000 clones, and around two thirds are seen once. The ten largest clonotypes hold around 1.6% of the sample.

Healthy HIV-negative adults with no recently reported acute infections or vaccinations were included as donors. All donors were Caucasian adults living in Nashville, Tennessee, USA. CD4+ T cells were enriched by magnetic negative selection; naive cells were then positively selected on CD45RA, and the negative fraction formed the memory subset. Blood was collected by leukapheresis, and PBMCs were isolated by Ficoll-Histopaque density gradient centrifugation and then cryopreserved in liquid nitrogen vapor phase. Purity and quantity of every magnetically sorted T cell population were checked by analytical flow cytometry. Genomic DNA was isolated from each sorted fraction and quantified by UV absorbance on a Nanodrop 2000c.

This clonotype was obtained from a woman aged 25 to 39 in good health. The V and J genes are TRBV23-1 and TRBJ2-3; there is no confident call for the D gene. TRBV23-1 is given ORF status, its function remaining uncertain. Sequencing was done on a sample of memory CD4+ T cells sorted from blood. The label giving this sample's cell subset or site can be read as: CD45RA-negative fraction. The CDR3 has the sequence CASSQGNPASRTDTQYF. The DNA sequence is as follows: TGCGCCAGCAGTCAAGGCAACCCTGCATCTAGGACAGATACGCAGTATTTT.